This T cell receptor beta chain was retrieved from a study of blood T cell repertoires in COVID-19. Study information: From the United States, Italy and Spain came samples of acute and convalescent COVID-19.

Germline CDR1 reads MNHEY; CDR2 reads SVGEGT. V lost 5 bases and J lost 3, with 16 bases in between. The CDR3 is 15 amino acids. The data were produced by immunoSEQ multiplex PCR, yet TCRdb's version contains in-frame clones alone and is incomplete. This table holds about 140,000 clones, 85% to 90% found once. Sequences were obtained from peripheral blood. This TCR was sampled from a man aged 45 to 65 with active COVID-19. The rearrangement links TRBV6-2 or TRBV6-3 to TRBJ2-5; tentatively, D is TRBD2 (5 bases). This chain's CDR3 is CASSDPGSGKETQYF. The CDR3, as DNA: TGTGCCAGCAGTGACCCCGGGTCCGGGAAAGAGACCCAGTACTTC.